The clone carrying this TCR beta chain came up a few times. Antigen: not known. The V end was cut by 4 bases, the J end by 3 bases, with 12 bases between. CDR3 length: 14 residues. CDR1 is GTSNPN and CDR2 is SVGIG in the germline V gene (reference sequence). This entry belongs to a study of CD8 T cells in ankylosing spondylitis. Whole-study results and caveats: A CD8+ phenotype characterized the disease-linked clones, which were relatively rare in peripheral blood. Seemingly distinctive of ankylosing spondylitis blood was a TCR beta motif formed by eight highly homologous variants. The study looked at matched synovial fluid samples from ankylosing spondylitis patients. Disease-linked clones were reported to be significantly enriched there.

With molecular barcodes, quantitative 5'-RACE was used to make the TCR beta libraries. TCRdb fed the 5' RACE reads into MiXCR, producing one record per CDR3 protein. This table has about 300,000 distinct CDR3 sequences, under 25% appearing once. Sequencing was performed on blood, either unsorted or a sorted T cell fraction (not recorded which). This TCR was sampled from a female donor with ankylosing spondylitis or in good health (not recorded which). V and J are TRBV30 and TRBJ2-2; tentatively, D is TRBD1 (7 bases). The CDR3 loop reads CAWTGRGDTGELFF. The DNA of the CDR3 is TGTGCCTGGACTGGCAGGGGGGACACCGGGGAGCTGTTTTTT. The full variable domain, completed using reference TRBV30 and TRBJ2-2, is SQTIHQWPATLVQPVGSPLSLECTVEGTSNPNLYWYRQAAGRGLQLLFYSVGIGQISSEVPQNLSASRPQDRQFILSSKKLLLSDSGFYLCAWTGRGDTGELFFGEGSRLTVL.